This T cell receptor beta chain was profiled in a study of technical replicates of blood from several donors. The table came from immunoSEQ multiplex PCR; TCRdb's copy has only in-frame clones and leaves some out. The table lists 100,000 or so clones, around 96% of them singletons, with 0.2% to 0.25% in the top ten. This CDR3 region has 16 residues. Trimming removed 3 bases at V and 8 bases at J, with 22 bases between. Germline V gene sequence: CDR1 LNHDA, CDR2 SQIVND (reference sequence). This TCR derives from a human donor in good health. The V and J genes are TRBV19 and TRBJ1-2; the D gene is possibly TRBD1 (6 bases). Sequencing input: T cells isolated from PBMCs. The CDR3, as DNA: TGTGCCAGTAGTATCGGTCCCCAGACAGGCCAGAGGGGCTACACCTTC. It yields the protein CASSIGPQTGQRGYTF.